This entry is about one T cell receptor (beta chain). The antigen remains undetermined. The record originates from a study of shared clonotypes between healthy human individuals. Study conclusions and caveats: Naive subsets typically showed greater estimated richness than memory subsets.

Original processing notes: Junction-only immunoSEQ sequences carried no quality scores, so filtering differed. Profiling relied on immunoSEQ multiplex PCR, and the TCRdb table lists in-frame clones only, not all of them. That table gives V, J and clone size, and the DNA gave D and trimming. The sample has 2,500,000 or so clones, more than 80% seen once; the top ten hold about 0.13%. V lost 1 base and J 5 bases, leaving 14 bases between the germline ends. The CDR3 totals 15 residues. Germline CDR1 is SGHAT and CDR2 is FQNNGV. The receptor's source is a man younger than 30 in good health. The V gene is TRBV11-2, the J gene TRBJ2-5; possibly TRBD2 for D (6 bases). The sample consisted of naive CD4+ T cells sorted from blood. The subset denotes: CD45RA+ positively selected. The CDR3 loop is CASSLAGEAWETQYF. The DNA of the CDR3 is TGTGCCAGCAGCTTAGCCGGGGAGGCCTGGGAGACCCAGTACTTC.